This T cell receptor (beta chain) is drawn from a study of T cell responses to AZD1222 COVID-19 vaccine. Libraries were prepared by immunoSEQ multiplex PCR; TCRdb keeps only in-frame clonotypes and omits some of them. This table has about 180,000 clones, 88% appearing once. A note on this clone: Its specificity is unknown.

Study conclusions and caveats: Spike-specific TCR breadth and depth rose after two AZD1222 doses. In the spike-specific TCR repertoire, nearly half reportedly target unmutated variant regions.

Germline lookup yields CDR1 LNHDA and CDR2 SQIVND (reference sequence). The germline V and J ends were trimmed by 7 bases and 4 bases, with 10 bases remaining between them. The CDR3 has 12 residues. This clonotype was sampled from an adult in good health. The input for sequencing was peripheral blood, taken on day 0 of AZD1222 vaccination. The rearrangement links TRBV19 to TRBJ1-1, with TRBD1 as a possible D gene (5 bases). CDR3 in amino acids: CASKRGGTEAFF. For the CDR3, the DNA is TGTGCCAGTAAGAGGGGAGGCACTGAAGCTTTCTTT.